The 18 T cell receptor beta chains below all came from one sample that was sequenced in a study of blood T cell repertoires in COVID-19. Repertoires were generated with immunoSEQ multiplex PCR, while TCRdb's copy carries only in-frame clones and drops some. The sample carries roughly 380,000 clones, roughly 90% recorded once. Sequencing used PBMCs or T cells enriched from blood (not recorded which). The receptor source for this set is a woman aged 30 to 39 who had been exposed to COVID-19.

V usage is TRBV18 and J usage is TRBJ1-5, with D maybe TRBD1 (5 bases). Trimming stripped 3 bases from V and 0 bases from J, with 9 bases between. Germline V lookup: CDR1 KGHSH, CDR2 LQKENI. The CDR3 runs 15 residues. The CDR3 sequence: CASSPFDSSNQPQHF. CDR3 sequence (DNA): TGTGCCAGCTCACCGTTTGACAGTAGCAATCAGCCCCAGCATTTT.

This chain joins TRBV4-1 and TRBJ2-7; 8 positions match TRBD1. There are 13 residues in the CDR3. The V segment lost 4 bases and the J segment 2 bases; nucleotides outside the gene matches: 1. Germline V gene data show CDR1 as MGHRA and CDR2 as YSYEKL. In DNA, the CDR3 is TGCGCCAGCAGCCCGGGACAGGCCTACGAGCAGTACTTC. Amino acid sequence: CASSPGQAYEQYF.

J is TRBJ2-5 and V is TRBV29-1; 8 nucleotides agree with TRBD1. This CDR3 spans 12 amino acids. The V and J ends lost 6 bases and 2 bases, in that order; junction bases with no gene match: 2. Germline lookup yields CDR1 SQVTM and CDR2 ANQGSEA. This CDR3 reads CSVRTGQETQYF. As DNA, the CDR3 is TGCAGCGTGAGGACAGGGCAAGAGACCCAGTACTTC.

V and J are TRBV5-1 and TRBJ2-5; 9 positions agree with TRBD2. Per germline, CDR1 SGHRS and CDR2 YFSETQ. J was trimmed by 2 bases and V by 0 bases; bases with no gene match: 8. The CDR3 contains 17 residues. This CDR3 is CASSLVAGGIPQETQYF. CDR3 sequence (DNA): TGCGCCAGCAGCTTGGTGGCGGGGGGGATACCGCAAGAGACCCAGTACTTC.

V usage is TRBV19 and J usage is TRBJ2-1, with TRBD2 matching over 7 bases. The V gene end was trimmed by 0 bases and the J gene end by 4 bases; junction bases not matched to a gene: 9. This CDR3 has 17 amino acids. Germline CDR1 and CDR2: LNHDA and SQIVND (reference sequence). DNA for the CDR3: TGTGCCAGTAGTATAGATCGGATCGGGAGGCCTTACAATGAGCAGTTCTTC. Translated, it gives CASSIDRIGRPYNEQFF.

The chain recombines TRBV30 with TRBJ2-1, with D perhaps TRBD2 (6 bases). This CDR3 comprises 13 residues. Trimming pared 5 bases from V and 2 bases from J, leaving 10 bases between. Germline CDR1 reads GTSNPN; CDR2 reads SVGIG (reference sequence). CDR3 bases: TGTGCCTGGGATGGAGGGGCCTACAATGAGCAGTTCTTC. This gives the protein CAWDGGAYNEQFF.

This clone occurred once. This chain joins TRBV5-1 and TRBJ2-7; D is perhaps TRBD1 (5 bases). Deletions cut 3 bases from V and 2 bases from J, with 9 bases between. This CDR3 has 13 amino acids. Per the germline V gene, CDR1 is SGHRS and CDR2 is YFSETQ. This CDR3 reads CASSSDSPYEQYF. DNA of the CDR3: TGCGCCAGCAGCTCCGACAGCCCCTACGAGCAGTACTTC.

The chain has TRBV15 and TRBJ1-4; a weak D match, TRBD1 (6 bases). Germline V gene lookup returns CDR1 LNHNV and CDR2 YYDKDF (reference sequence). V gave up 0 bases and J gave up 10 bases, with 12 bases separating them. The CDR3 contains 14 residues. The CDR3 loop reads CATSRDRGAGKLFF. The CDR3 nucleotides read TGTGCCACCAGCAGAGATCGGGGGGCCGGAAAACTGTTTTTT.

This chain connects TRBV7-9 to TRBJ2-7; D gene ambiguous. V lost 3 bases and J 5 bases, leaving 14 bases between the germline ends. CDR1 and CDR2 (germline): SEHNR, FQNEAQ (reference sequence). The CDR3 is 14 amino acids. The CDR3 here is CASSFSIPADEQYF. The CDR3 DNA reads TGTGCCAGCAGCTTTTCAATTCCGGCGGACGAGCAGTACTTC.

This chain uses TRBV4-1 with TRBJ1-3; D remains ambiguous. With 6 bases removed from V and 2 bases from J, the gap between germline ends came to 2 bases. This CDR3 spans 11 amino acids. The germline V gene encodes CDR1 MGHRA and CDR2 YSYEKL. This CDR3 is CASSTGNTIYF. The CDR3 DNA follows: TGCGCCAGCAGTACTGGAAACACCATATATTTT.

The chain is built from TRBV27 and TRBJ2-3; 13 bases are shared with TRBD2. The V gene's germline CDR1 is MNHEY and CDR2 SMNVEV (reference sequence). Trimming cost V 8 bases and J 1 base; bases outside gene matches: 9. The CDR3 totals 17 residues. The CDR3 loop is CASGGLAGSWGTDTQYF. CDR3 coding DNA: TGTGCCAGCGGGGGACTAGCGGGGAGTTGGGGCACAGATACGCAGTATTTT.

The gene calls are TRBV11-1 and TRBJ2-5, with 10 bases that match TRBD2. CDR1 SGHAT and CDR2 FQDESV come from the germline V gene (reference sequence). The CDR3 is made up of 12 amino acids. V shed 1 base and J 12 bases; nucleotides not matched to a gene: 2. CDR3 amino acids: CASSLGTSGEYF. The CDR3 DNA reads TGTGCCAGCAGCTTAGGGACTAGCGGAGAGTACTTC.

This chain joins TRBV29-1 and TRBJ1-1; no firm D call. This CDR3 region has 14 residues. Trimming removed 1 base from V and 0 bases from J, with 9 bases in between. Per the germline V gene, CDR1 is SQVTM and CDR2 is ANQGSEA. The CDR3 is CSVEGGGMNTEAFF. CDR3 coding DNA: TGCAGCGTTGAAGGGGGAGGCATGAACACTGAAGCTTTCTTT. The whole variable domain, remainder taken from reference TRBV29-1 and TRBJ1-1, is SAVISQKPSRDICQRGTSLTIQCQVDSQVTMMFWYRQQPGQSLTLIATANQGSEATYESGFVIDKFPISRPNLTFSTLTVSNMSPEDSSIYLCSVEGGGMNTEAFFGQGTRLTVV.

The CDR3 spells CASSLGSGSEQYF. The CDR3 DNA is TGTGCCAGCAGCTTAGGTTCCGGGAGCGAGCAGTACTTC. V usage is TRBV7-6 and J usage is TRBJ2-7; D possibly corresponds to TRBD2 (6 bases). Looked up from germline, CDR1 is SGHVS and CDR2 is FNYEAQ. V shed 1 base and J shed 6 bases, with 10 bases lying between them. CDR3 size: 13 residues.

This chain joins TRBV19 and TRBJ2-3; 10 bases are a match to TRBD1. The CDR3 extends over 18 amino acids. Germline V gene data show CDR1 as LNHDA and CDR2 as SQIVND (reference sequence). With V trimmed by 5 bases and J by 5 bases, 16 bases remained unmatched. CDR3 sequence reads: CASSRPLGGTGAEDTQYF. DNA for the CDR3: TGTGCCAGTAGTCGTCCCCTAGGGGGGACAGGGGCAGAAGATACGCAGTATTTT.

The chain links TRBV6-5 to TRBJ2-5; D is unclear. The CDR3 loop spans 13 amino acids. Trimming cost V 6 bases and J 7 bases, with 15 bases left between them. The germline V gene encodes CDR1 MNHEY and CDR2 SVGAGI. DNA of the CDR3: TGTGCCAGCAGGACTCGGCTAGACGGGACCCAGTACTTC. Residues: CASRTRLDGTQYF.

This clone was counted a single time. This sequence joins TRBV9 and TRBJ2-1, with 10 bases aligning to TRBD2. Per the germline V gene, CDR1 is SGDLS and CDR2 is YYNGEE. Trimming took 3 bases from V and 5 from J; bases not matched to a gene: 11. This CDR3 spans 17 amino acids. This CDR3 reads CASSGGSSGSAHNEQFF. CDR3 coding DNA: TGTGCCAGCAGCGGGGGGTCTAGCGGGAGTGCGCACAATGAGCAGTTCTTC.

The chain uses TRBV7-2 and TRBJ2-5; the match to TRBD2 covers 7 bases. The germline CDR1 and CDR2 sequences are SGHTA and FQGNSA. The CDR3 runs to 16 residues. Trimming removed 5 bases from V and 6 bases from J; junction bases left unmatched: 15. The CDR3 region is CASSPQGGWGLQTQYF. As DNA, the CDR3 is TGTGCCAGCAGCCCCCAGGGAGGGTGGGGTTTGCAGACCCAGTACTTC.